This entry concerns a single T cell receptor beta chain. This clonotype showed up many times. Its antigen remains undetermined. No much larger clone exists at a distance of one base, and base qualities are not known. TCR beta CDR3 regions were amplified from RNA transcripts. A first-round RT-PCR of the TCR CDR3 used the HTBI primer set with the Qiagen OneStep RT-PCR kit. Libraries were constructed in a second round of multiplex PCR, after which size selection and purification were performed. Paired-end sequencing of the libraries was performed with 100 bp reads on an Illumina HiSeq2000. As for the original processing: SOAPnuke was used to process the raw data, with reads discarded if the reads contained adapters or uncalled bases, had a mean Phred below 15, or lacked an exact constant-primer or identifier match. High-quality paired reads were merged using COPE v1.2.5, and each unique nucleotide sequence was defined as a clonotype. MiTCR v1.1 was used to align clonotypes to the IMGT TRBV, TRBD and TRBJ reference segments. Only V-J combinations with frequency above 0.0001, covering 99% to 99.2% of repertoires, were analysed. A TCS score was defined as the ratio between F50 (clonal expansion) and ExV (chaos), using BLOSUM62-based TCRdist between CDR3 peptides within each V-J. Welch's t-statistics and random forest reduced roughly 540 V-J features to roughly 13, which were used in a naive Bayes classifier (R e1071). In-frame beta chains were kept once TCRdb had trimmed the public reads at Q25 with fastp and called clones with MiXCR. CDR3 protein sequences are deduplicated, and each keeps its most common genes and DNA. The authors' filters were not applied to this entry. Across this sample there are 500,000 to 750,000 distinct CDR3 sequences, with 13% to 15% seen only once. Of the sample, about 6.6% falls within the top ten clones.

In the ophthalmopathy patients, disease was moderately to severely active, with a Clinical Activity Score of 3 or more, a NOSPECS grade of 4 or more, and a duration of less than 3 months. Exclusion was applied to patients with uncontrolled infections, other autoimmune diseases, pregnancy or lactation. Diagnoses were based on clinical symptoms, serum thyroxine and TRAb, thyroid ultrasound and orbital computed tomography. PBMCs were isolated from about 9.1 ml of fresh peripheral blood by Ficoll-Paque density gradient centrifugation. Trizol reagent was used to extract total RNA, and RNA quality was then checked on an Agilent 2100 Bioanalyzer. These data come from a study of T cells in Graves' hyperthyroidism and ophthalmopathy (dated by TCRdb to about 2019). As for the study more broadly: Peripheral blood samples were taken at the time of initial diagnosis, prior to any treatment. A discovery cohort of about 95 patients, about 40 with Graves' ophthalmopathy and approximately 57 with stable Graves' hyperthyroidism, was used to find distinguishing TCR V-J signatures. Prospective prediction of ophthalmopathy was tested in an independent validation cohort of approximately 19 hyperthyroidism patients and some 17 patients who later progressed to ophthalmopathy. The approximately 100 discovery patients were divided at random into training and test sets in a 7:3 ratio. Thyroid tissue and blood T-cell repertoires from over 5 Graves' hyperthyroidism patients were also compared in the study. After sampling, hyperthyroidism patients received methimazole starting at 30 mg daily, and ophthalmopathy patients received high-dose intravenous methylprednisolone. The paper describes TCR Vbeta CDR3 sequencing of about 140 peripheral blood samples, made up of approximately 40 ophthalmopathy patients, approximately 76 hyperthyroidism patients and 17 progressor patients.

Study-wide findings and limitations: Blood samples also contained most of the expanded thyroid clonotypes (frequency above 0.001), which suggests that blood repertoires may reflect thyroid immune responses. In validation, progression to ophthalmopathy was predicted by the model with almost 71% sensitivity and 72.22% specificity, a median of 6.5 months before onset. Sample size was not statistically predetermined, and investigators were not blinded to group allocation. In cross-validation, a model built on a 13 V-J signature told ophthalmopathy apart from stable hyperthyroidism with approximately 91% sensitivity and about 81% specificity, and in testing the same model reached 80%/75%.

The V and J ends are trimmed by 10 bases and 6 bases, leaving 18 bases between them. Sequences MDHEN (CDR1) and SYDVKM (CDR2) are obtained from the germline V gene. The CDR3 covers 14 residues, taking in both the cysteine and the phenylalanine. Just CDR3 DNA is preserved here, 42 bases in frame from base 1. The source is a woman aged 18-29 years with Graves' ophthalmopathy. Sequences were obtained from blood. The sequence links TRBV28 to TRBJ1-4; possibly the D gene is TRBD1, per 5 matching bases. The DNA is TGTGCCACGAGGTTCTACGGGGCAGATGAAAAACTGTTTTTT. Translated, this is CATRFYGADEKLFF.